This T cell receptor (beta chain) was sequenced in a study of blood T cells in healthy people across ages (dated by TCRdb to the mid-2010s). Looking at the study overall: In model experiments, template switching captured roughly one uniquely barcoded TCR beta cDNA molecule for every two T cells. The donors were divided into four age groups: young (average roughly 17 years), middle-aged (about 40), aged (roughly 66) and long-lived (roughly 82). Age-related changes in TCR beta repertoire diversity were measured in the study by deep sequencing normalized with unique cDNA molecular identifiers. Donors of different ages were randomly distributed across sequencing lanes to avoid experimental bias. Two additional independent replicas of 1 million unique cDNA reads from the same blood draw were analyzed for two donors (one aged 18 to 30 and one aged 80 or older).

The 35 to 40 donors, aged roughly 6 to 90 years, were systemically healthy Caucasian individuals from Russia. Each donor gave 8 to 10 milliliters of peripheral blood, drawn into EDTA-treated Vacutainer tubes. Ficoll-Paque density-gradient centrifugation was used to isolate PBMCs, with at least 6.5 million obtained per sample. Total RNA, at least 5.5 micrograms per sample, was extracted from PBMCs with Trizol reagent. Naive CD45RAhigh/CD27high T cell percentages were measured by flow cytometry on a PBMC aliquot from every donor. The library was generated by 5' RACE. TCRdb names Illumina HiSeq 2500 as the instrument used. A second PCR of about 7 to 12 cycles was run with a J-beta primer mix and a sample-barcoded 5' primer. A template-switch 5' adaptor carrying 12 random nucleotides introduced a unique molecular identifier onto each TCR beta cDNA molecule. Each sample yielded at least 2.5 million CDR3-containing paired-end reads. First-strand cDNA synthesis was performed from all RNA using the Mint cDNA synthesis kit, with priming by a TRBC-specific oligonucleotide. After uracil-DNA glycosylase treatment, a first 18-cycle PCR used universal primers M1SS and BC2_uni_R on all cDNA. The authors processed their data as follows. For normalization, 1 million high-quality reads were randomly selected from each sample, with every read carrying a distinct molecular identifier. Instead of being binned into consensus sequences, reads with shared molecular identifiers were discarded. MiTCR, run with a Q25 quality threshold and the strictest error-elimination algorithm, handled CDR3 identification, clonotype clustering and error correction. A nonparametric unseen species model with Euler transformation was used to estimate lower-bound total TCR beta diversity. The raw public data were reprocessed by TCRdb itself: fastp quality trimming at Q25, MiXCR clonotype calling, in-frame beta chains only. Identical CDR3 protein sequences are pooled into one entry, listed with their most common genes and DNA. These V and J calls rely on TCRdb rather than the paper's analysis. This sample holds 550,000 to 650,000 distinct CDR3 sequences; roughly 31% were observed only once. Of the sample, around a sixth is held by the ten largest clones.

This clonotype has a count of ten or more. Its antigen has not been determined. Per-base qualities were not stored, and no clone one base away is much larger. Via the germline V gene, CDR1 is MNHNS and CDR2 SASEGT. There are 15 amino acids in the CDR3, from cysteine to phenylalanine inclusive. Only the CDR3 DNA is retained, 45 bases long and in frame from the first base. Trimming takes 2 bases from V and 4 bases from J, and the germline ends sit 13 bases apart. What the authors observed across the whole study: Compared with the aged group, the long-lived group had more naive CD4+ T cells, fewer expanded clones and increased TCR diversity, suggesting age selection. As age increased, observed TCR beta diversity per million T cells dropped in a roughly linear way, and a significant reduction was already evident by age roughly 36. Estimates of total diversity from one million sequenced T cells were regarded as lower bounds and underestimates. Donor CMV infection status was unknown, potentially confounding age-related changes in expanded clonotypes. Bulk unsorted PBMC profiling prevented conclusive comparison of naive and antigen-experienced compartments. The percentage of naive T cells measured by flow cytometry correlated strongly with observed TCR beta diversity.

The chain uses TRBV6-1 and TRBJ2-3, and possibly TRBD1, on 5 matching bases. This receptor was identified in an elderly woman in good health. Sequenced: blood. The DNA sequence is given as TGTGCCAGCAGTGAAAGGGCAGGGATGGCAGATACGCAGTATTTT. It translates to CASSERAGMADTQYF.